The source of this TCR beta chain is a study of human T cells and chemical hapten exposure. Looking at the study overall: Patch testing placed 0.01% DPC on the upper back, with readings at 6 days. Overall study findings and caveats: Alopecia affected the donors, so their immune response may differ from healthy people's.

The study used a library that attached unique molecular identifiers to individual cDNA molecules. A single record per CDR3 protein comes from TCRdb applying MiXCR to the RACE reads. Here the sample spans 350,000 or so distinct CDR3 sequences, about 7% being singletons. This clonotype has more than one count but fewer than ten. Its antigen remains unidentified. This sample's time point: patch test 1, 2 weeks after DPC sensitization. Treatment noted: therapeutic diphenylcyclopropenone sensitization with weekly scalp DPC. V lost 7 bases and J lost 10; bases outside the gene matches: 9. Per the germline V gene, CDR1 is SNHLY and CDR2 is FYNNEI. CDR3 size: 13 residues.

The chain couples TRBV2 to TRBJ2-1; 8 positions match TRBD2. The TCR comes from a woman aged 18-29 years with alopecia areata. Some clones in this sample may be carry-over from other donors' samples. Sequenced here: whole blood, sampled in connection with sensitization to the hapten diphenylcyclopropenone (DPC). The CDR3 DNA follows: TGTGCCAGCAATTTAGGACTAGCTAAGGAGCAGTTCTTC. Protein product: CASNLGLAKEQFF.